Following are 18 T cell receptor beta chains from one sample sequenced in a study of CD8 T cells in ankylosing spondylitis. TCRdb reprocessed the 5' RACE reads with MiXCR, giving one entry per CDR3 protein. Of about 240,000 distinct CDR3 sequences listed, about 10% were seen once; the top ten hold roughly 6.8%. The material sequenced was blood, either unsorted or a sorted T cell fraction (not recorded which). The receptor set was obtained from a male donor with ankylosing spondylitis or in good health (not recorded which).

The chain has TRBV3-1 and TRBJ2-7, with D unclear. V dropped 5 bases and J dropped 3 bases, with 11 bases sitting between them. CDR3 length: 13 residues. Germline-derived CDR1 and CDR2 are LGHDT and YNNKEL (reference sequence). In DNA, the CDR3 is TGTGCCAGCAGCGGTCGCCCAGACTACGAGCAGTACTTC. This codes for CASSGRPDYEQYF.

The genes are TRBV20-1 and TRBJ2-7; perhaps TRBD2 as D (5 bases). V lost 4 bases and J lost 4, with 14 bases in between. The CDR3 is 13 residues long. The germline V gene encodes CDR1 DFQATT and CDR2 SNEGSKA (reference sequence). CDR3 sequence reads: CSAIDVSGYEQYF. CDR3 coding DNA: TGCAGTGCTATTGACGTCTCGGGGTACGAGCAGTACTTC.

This clonotype was detected ten times or more. This sequence joins TRBV7-3 and TRBJ2-3, with 12 bases identical to TRBD2. V gave up 5 bases and J gave up 3 bases; unmatched junction bases: 3. This CDR3 spans 15 amino acids. Germline V CDR1 and CDR2: SGHTA, FQGTGA. The CDR3 sequence: CASSLAGGPTDTQYF. Here the CDR3 DNA reads TGTGCCAGCAGCCTAGCGGGAGGGCCTACAGATACGCAGTATTTT. The full variable domain, in which reference TRBV7-3 and TRBJ2-3 provide the parts outside the CDR3, is GAGVSQTPSNKVTEKGKYVELRCDPISGHTALYWYRQSLGQGPEFLIYFQGTGAADDSGLPNDRFFAVRPEGSVSTLKIQRTERGDSAVYLCASSLAGGPTDTQYFGPGTRLTVL.

This clonotype showed up many times. This CDR3 reads CATSEGTGAYNEQFF. CDR3 sequence (DNA): TGTGCCACCAGTGAAGGGACTGGGGCCTACAATGAGCAGTTCTTC. This chain joins TRBV24-1 and TRBJ2-1, with D possibly TRBD2 on 6 matching bases. Deletions cut 4 bases from V and 2 bases from J, with 11 bases between. Germline assignment: CDR1 KGHDR and CDR2 SFDVKD. CDR3 length: 15 amino acids.

This clonotype has a count of ten or more. The junction does not match germline at one end; this may be a read error. The rearrangement joins TRBV10-2 to TRBJ2-1; TRBD2 matches 14 bases. The CDR3 contains 12 residues. CDR1 is WSHSY, CDR2 SAAADI, per germline. The DNA of the CDR3 is TGCGCCAGCAGCGAAGGACTAGCGGGAGGCTCCTTC. Translated, it gives CASSEGLAGGSF.

The chain uses TRBV10-2 and TRBJ2-1; D is perhaps TRBD2 (7 bases). From germline, CDR1 is WSHSY and CDR2 SAAADI. V lost 8 bases and J 2 bases, leaving 13 bases between the germline ends. The length of the CDR3 is 14 residues. The CDR3 protein is CASEPGGPYNEQFF. The CDR3 region has the DNA TGCGCCAGCGAGCCGGGGGGCCCCTACAATGAGCAGTTCTTC.

At least ten counts were recorded for this clonotype. The CDR3 DNA sequence: TGTGCCAGCAGTTCGAGGGCGGAAGGCACAGATACGCAGTATTTT. It is translated as CASSSRAEGTDTQYF. The chain joins TRBV28 to TRBJ2-3, with a tentative D call TRBD2 (5 bases). The CDR3 is made up of 15 amino acids. V was clipped by 4 bases and J by 1 base, with 12 bases between them. CDR1 is MDHEN, CDR2 SYDVKM, per germline.

This clonotype was recorded at least ten times. V gene TRBV28 combines with J gene TRBJ2-7; a weak D match, TRBD2 (6 bases). Germline CDR1 is MDHEN and CDR2 is SYDVKM. CDR3 length equals 21 residues. With 2 bases removed from V and 2 bases from J, the gap between germline ends came to 31 bases. CDR3 in DNA: TGTGCCAGCAGTTTAGACTCGTGGACCCCAGGGTTAAGCGGGCGGGCCTACGAGCAGTACTTC. It translates to CASSLDSWTPGLSGRAYEQYF.

This clonotype was seen ten or more times. The V call is TRBV6-1, the J call TRBJ1-2, with a possible D match to TRBD1 (5 bases). Trimming removed 5 bases at V and 4 bases at J, with 11 bases between. Germline assignment: CDR1 MNHNS and CDR2 SASEGT. The CDR3 extends over 13 amino acids. CDR3 protein: CASSLTGLYGYTF. As DNA, the CDR3 is TGTGCCAGCAGTCTTACAGGCCTCTATGGCTACACCTTC.

This clonotype was seen many times. The chain links TRBV7-2 to TRBJ2-3; D gene unclear. Looked up from germline, CDR1 is SGHTA and CDR2 is FQGNSA. Trimming removed 1 base at V and 0 bases at J, with 11 bases between. The CDR3 spans 16 residues. The CDR3 protein is CASSLGEALSTDTQYF. In DNA, the CDR3 is TGTGCCAGCAGCTTAGGAGAGGCTCTCAGCACAGATACGCAGTATTTT. The complete variable domain, with remaining parts taken from reference TRBV7-2 and TRBJ2-3, reads GAGVSQSPSNKVTEKGKDVELRCDPISGHTALYWYRQSLGQGLEFLIYFQGNSAPDKSGLPSDRFSAERTGGSVSTLTIQRTQQEDSAVYLCASSLGEALSTDTQYFGPGTRLTVL.

At least ten counts were recorded for this clonotype. The J gene is TRBJ2-1, the V gene TRBV5-6; D not certain. Trimming removed 6 bases at V and 6 bases at J, with 7 bases between. This CDR3 is built from 11 residues. The germline CDR1 and CDR2 sequences are SGHDT and YYEEEE. CDR3 sequence (DNA): TGTGCCAGCAATGTTGGCAATGAGCAGTTCTTC. This encodes CASNVGNEQFF.

This clonotype was seen ten or more times. The chain joins TRBV6-1 to TRBJ1-4; no definite D call. With 6 bases removed from V and 3 bases from J, the gap between germline ends came to 8 bases. This CDR3 has 13 residues. Germline CDR1 is MNHNS and CDR2 is SASEGT. DNA for the CDR3: TGTGCCAGCAGGGAGACTTCTAATGAAAAACTGTTTTTT. It yields the protein CASRETSNEKLFF.

J is TRBJ1-1 and V is TRBV28, with TRBD1 identical over 8 bases. The V segment lost 5 bases and the J segment 4 bases; nucleotides outside the gene matches: 9. The germline V gene encodes CDR1 MDHEN and CDR2 SYDVKM. The CDR3 is made up of 15 amino acids. CDR3 amino acids: CASSTGITGGTEAFF. The CDR3 DNA reads as TGTGCCAGCAGTACCGGAATTACAGGGGGCACTGAAGCTTTCTTT.

This clonotype was counted many times. The V and J genes are TRBV9 and TRBJ1-3; D is uncertain. The germline CDR1 and CDR2 sequences are SGDLS and YYNGEE. V was shortened by 3 bases and J by 0 bases, with 10 bases between the two germline ends. The CDR3 extends over 15 amino acids. CDR3 bases: TGTGCCAGCAGCGAGACGGGTCTCTCTGGAAACACCATATATTTT. Protein: CASSETGLSGNTIYF.

The gene calls are TRBV2 and TRBJ2-7, with 7 bases fitting TRBD1. The CDR3 covers 14 residues. V was clipped by 8 bases and J by 2 bases; unmatched bases: 9. The germline CDR1 and CDR2 sequences are SNHLY and FYNNEI. DNA for the CDR3: TGTGCCAGCGCAAAGGGGGCTATTACCTACGAGCAGTACTTC. Its translation: CASAKGAITYEQYF. Full variable domain (rest looked up from reference TRBV2 and TRBJ2-7): EPEVTQTPSHQVTQMGQEVILRCVPISNHLYFYWYRQILGQKVEFLVSFYNNEISEKSEIFDDQFSVERPDGSNFTLKIRSTKLEDSAMYFCASAKGAITYEQYFGPGTRLTVT.

This clonotype was counted a few times. This chain connects TRBV28 to TRBJ2-5; D is uncertain. This CDR3 region has 15 residues. Germline values: CDR1 MDHEN, CDR2 SYDVKM. V was pared by 4 bases and J by 5 bases, with 17 bases between. Here the CDR3 DNA reads TGTGCCAGCAGTTCGGGTTTTTCTTTTTCGGAGACCCAGTACTTC. Translating it yields CASSSGFSFSETQYF. Filled out from reference TRBV28 and TRBJ2-5, the complete variable domain reads DVKVTQSSRYLVKRTGEKVFLECVQDMDHENMFWYRQDPGLGLRLIYFSYDVKMKEKGDIPEGYSVSREKKERFSLILESASTNQTSMYLCASSSGFSFSETQYFGPGTRLLVL.

This clonotype was observed many times. The chain joins TRBV20-1 to TRBJ2-5; no clear D gene. The length of the CDR3 is 13 residues. Germline V gene lookup returns CDR1 DFQATT and CDR2 SNEGSKA (reference sequence). V lost 1 base and J lost 5, with 11 bases in between. For the CDR3, the DNA is TGCAGTGCTAGAGGCCAGAAAGGGGAGACCCAGTACTTC. It encodes CSARGQKGETQYF.

V usage is TRBV6-5 and J usage is TRBJ1-2, with 10 bases identical to TRBD1. Germline CDR1 reads MNHEY; CDR2 reads SVGAGI. Trimming at V came to 1 base and at J to 6 bases, leaving 8 bases not matched to a gene. CDR3 length: 16 residues. The CDR3 loop reads CASSYLRQGARDGYTF. The CDR3 DNA sequence: TGTGCCAGCAGTTACTTGAGACAGGGGGCGCGGGATGGCTACACCTTC.